This T cell receptor beta chain was retrieved from a study of OX40 agonist ivuxolimab in advanced cancers. Per the germline V gene, CDR1 is SNHLY and CDR2 is FYNNEI. This CDR3 is built from 12 residues. The germline V and J ends were trimmed by 6 bases and 5 bases, with 10 bases remaining between them. This clone was recorded once. Antigen: not known. Regarding the study as a whole: Clonal expansion was seen in CD4+ and CD8+ blood T cells by week 6 at 0.1 to 3.0 mg/kg.

Clones were sequenced by immunoSEQ multiplex PCR, and TCRdb holds only the in-frame ones, with some missing. The repertoire includes about 34,000 clones, 80% to 85% of them detected once, and approximately 1.3% sits in the top ten. The sample was CD4+ or CD8+ T cells sorted from blood, taken in a trial of the OX40 agonist ivuxolimab. The V call is TRBV2, the J call TRBJ2-5; D gene uncertain. The sequence was obtained from an adult with an advanced solid tumor such as melanoma, head and neck, liver or kidney cancer. CDR3 residues: CASSLHRETQYF. CDR3 DNA: TGTGCCAGCAGCCTCCATCGGGAGACCCAGTACTTC.